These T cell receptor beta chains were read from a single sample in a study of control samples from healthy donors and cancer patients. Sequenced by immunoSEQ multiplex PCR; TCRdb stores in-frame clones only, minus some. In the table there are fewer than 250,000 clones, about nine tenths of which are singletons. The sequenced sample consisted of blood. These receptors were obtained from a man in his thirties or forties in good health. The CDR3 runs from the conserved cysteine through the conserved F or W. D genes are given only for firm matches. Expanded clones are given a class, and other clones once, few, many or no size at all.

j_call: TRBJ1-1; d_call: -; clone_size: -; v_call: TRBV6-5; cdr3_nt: TGTGCCTCCTCAGGGGAGGGTTTCATGAACACTGAAGCTTTCTTT; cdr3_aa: CASSGEGFMNTEAFF
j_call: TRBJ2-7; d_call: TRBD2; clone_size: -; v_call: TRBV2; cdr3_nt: TGTGCCAGCAGTGTGGAGCGGGGGGCCGCCTACGAGCAGTACTTC; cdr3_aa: CASSVERGAAYEQYF
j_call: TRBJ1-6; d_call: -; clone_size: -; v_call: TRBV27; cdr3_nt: TGTGCCAGCAGTTTAAATAGTTCACCCCTCCACTTT; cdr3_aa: CASSLNSSPLHF
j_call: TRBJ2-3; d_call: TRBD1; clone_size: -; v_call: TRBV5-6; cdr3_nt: TGTGCCAGCAGCTTAATGACAGGGCGCACAGATACGCAGTATTTT; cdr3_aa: CASSLMTGRTDTQYF
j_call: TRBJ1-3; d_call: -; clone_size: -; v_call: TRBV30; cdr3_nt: TGTGCCTGGAGTGGTAGGGGTAACACCATATATTTT; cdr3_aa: CAWSGRGNTIYF
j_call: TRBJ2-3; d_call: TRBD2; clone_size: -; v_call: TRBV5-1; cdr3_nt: TGCGCCAGCAGCCCTGGGACTAGCGGGGGTACTAGCACAGATACGCAGTATTTT; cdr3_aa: CASSPGTSGGTSTDTQYF
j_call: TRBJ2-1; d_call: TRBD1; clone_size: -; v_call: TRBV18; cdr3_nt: TGTGCCAGCTCACCAGTCCCCGGGACAGGGGTGTGGAATGAGCAGTTCTTC; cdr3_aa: CASSPVPGTGVWNEQFF
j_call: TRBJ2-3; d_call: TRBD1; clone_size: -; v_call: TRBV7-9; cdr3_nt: TGTGCCAGCAGCCCCTACTTGGGACAGCCGGGCACAGATACGCAGTATTTT; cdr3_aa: CASSPYLGQPGTDTQYF
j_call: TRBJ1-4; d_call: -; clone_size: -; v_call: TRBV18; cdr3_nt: TGTGCCAGCTCACCAAATCTCTCAGGGGCGGCCGGAAGACTGTTTTTT; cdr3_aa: CASSPNLSGAAGRLFF
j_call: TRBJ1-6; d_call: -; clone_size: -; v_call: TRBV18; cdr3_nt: TGTGCCAGCTCACCAGAAGGGCTGTATAATTCACCCCTCCACTTT; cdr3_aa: CASSPEGLYNSPLHF
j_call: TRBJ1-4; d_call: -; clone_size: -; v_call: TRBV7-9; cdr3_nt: TGTGCCAGCAGCTTCCTTACCGCTAATGAAAAACTGTTTTTT; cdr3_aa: CASSFLTANEKLFF
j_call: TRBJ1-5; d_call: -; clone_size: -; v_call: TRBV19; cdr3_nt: TGTGCCAGTAGTATACAGTCAGTAGGGGCTAGCAATCAGCCCCAGCATTTT; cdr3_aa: CASSIQSVGASNQPQHF
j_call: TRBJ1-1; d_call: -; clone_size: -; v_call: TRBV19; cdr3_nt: TGTGCCAGTACCATTTTAGGCAACACTGAAGCTTTCTTT; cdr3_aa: CASTILGNTEAFF
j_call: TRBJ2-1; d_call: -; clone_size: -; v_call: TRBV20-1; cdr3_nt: TGCAGTGCTAGTTTGACTCTCTCCCAGTTCTTC; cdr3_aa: CSASLTLSQFF
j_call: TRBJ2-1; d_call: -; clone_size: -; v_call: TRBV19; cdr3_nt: TGTGCCAGTAGTATAGAAATGCCTACCCCCCCACAGTTCTTC; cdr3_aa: CASSIEMPTPPQFF
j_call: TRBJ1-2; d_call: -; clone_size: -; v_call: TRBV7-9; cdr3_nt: TGTGCCAGCAGCTTAGAGGCCCTTAGTAAGGGCTACACCTTC; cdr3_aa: CASSLEALSKGYTF
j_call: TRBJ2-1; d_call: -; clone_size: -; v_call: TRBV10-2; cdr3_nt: TGCGCCAGCAGTGAGAACCCCTCGGATGAGCAGTTCTTC; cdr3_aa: CASSENPSDEQFF
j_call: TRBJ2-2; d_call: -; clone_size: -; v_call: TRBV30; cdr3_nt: TGTGCCTGGAGCGGGGCGAGAACCGGGGAGCTGTTTTTT; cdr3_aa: CAWSGARTGELFF
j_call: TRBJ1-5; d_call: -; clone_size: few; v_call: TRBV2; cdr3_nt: TGTGCCACCCGCCAGGGGCATAGCAATCAGCCCCAGCATTTT; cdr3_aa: CATRQGHSNQPQHF
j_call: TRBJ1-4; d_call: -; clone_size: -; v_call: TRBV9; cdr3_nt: TGTGCCAGCAGCCCGAGGGGGGGCGAAGTGAATGAAAAACTGTTTTTT; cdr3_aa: CASSPRGGEVNEKLFF
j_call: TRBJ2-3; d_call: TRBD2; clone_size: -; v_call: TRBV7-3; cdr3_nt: TGTGCCAGCAGCTTAGGGATAAAAACTAGCGGGGGGGCCAGGGCAGATACGCAGTATTTT; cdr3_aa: CASSLGIKTSGGARADTQYF
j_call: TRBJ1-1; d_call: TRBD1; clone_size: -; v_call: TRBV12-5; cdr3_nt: TGTGCTAGTGGTTTGGTACCGAACAGGGGTACTGAAGCTTTCTTT; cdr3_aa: CASGLVPNRGTEAFF
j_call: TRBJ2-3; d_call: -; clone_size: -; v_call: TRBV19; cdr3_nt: TGTGCCAGTAGTCCAAGGGCCTCTTCCACAGATACGCAGTATTTT; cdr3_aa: CASSPRASSTDTQYF
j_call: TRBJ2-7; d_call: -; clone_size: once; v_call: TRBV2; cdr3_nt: TGTGCCAGCAGTGTTTCCCGGGACGGTGACTACGAGCAGTACTTC; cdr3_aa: CASSVSRDGDYEQYF
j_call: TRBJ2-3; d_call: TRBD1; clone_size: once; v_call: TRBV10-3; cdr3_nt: TGTGCCATCAGTGAGCAAGGACAGGGGACAGATACGCAGTATTTT; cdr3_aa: CAISEQGQGTDTQYF
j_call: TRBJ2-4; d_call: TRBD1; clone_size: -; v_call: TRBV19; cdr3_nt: TGTGCCACCCGGGACAGGGCTCGAGTGGCCAAAAACATTCAGTACTTC; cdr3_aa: CATRDRARVAKNIQYF
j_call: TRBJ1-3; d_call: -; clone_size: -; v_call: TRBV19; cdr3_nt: TGTGCCAGTAGTCTTGTGGCGGGTTCTGGAAACACCATATATTTT; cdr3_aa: CASSLVAGSGNTIYF
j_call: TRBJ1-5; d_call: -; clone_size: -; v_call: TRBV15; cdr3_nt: TGTGCCACCAGCAGAGACACCATGGGCAATCAGCCCCAGCATTTT; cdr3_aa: CATSRDTMGNQPQHF
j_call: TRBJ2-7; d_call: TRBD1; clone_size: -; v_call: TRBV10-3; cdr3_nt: TGTGCCATCGGCCCTCGGGACAGGGGTGTCGAGCAGTACTTC; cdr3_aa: CAIGPRDRGVEQYF
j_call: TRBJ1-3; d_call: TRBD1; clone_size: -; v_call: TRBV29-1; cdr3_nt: TGCAGCGGCCTGACAGGGGGAGGAAACACCATATATTTT; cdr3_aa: CSGLTGGGNTIYF
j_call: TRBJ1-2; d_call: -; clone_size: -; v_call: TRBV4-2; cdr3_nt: TGTGCCAGCAGCCAAGTGGGCTCTAACTATGGCTACACCTTC; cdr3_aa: CASSQVGSNYGYTF
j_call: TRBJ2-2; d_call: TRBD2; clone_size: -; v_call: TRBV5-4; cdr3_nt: TGTGCCAGCAGCTTGGCTGGTAGCGGGGGCTTTATGACCGGGGAGCTGTTTTTT; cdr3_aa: CASSLAGSGGFMTGELFF
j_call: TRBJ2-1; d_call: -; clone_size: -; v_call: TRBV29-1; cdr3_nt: TGCAGTGGGGCTCAGGCCTTGTCTCGCAATGAGCAGTTCTTC; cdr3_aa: CSGAQALSRNEQFF
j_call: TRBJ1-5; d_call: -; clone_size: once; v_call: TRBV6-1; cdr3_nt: TGTGCCAGCAGTGAAGGGGGGGCCCGAGGCGGCAATCAGCCCCAGCATTTT; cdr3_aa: CASSEGGARGGNQPQHF
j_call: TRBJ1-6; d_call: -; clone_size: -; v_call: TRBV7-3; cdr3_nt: TGTGCCAGCAGTCCAGGACGGACTAATTCACCCCTCCACTTT; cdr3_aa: CASSPGRTNSPLHF
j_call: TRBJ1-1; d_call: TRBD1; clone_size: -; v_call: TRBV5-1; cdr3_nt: TGCGCCAGCAGCCCAGACAGGGGGAACACTGAAGCTTTCTTT; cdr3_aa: CASSPDRGNTEAFF
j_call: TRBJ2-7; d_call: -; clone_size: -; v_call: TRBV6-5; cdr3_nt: TGTGCCAGCAGGACAGTCTCCTACGAGCAGTACTTC; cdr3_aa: CASRTVSYEQYF
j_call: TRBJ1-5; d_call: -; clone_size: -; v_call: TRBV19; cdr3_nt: TGTGCCAGTAGTATAGACCCGGGGGGTTCTGCTCAGCCCCAGCATTTT; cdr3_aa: CASSIDPGGSAQPQHF
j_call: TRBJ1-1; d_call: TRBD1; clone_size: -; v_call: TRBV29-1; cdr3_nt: TGCAGCGGACAGGGGAACACTGAAGCTTTCTTT; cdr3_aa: CSGQGNTEAFF
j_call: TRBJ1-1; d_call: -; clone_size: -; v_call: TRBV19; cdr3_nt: TGTGCCAGTACCCTTTTGGGACAAAGGGCTACCTCTTATTTGAACACTGAAGCTTTCTTT; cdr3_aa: CASTLLGQRATSYLNTEAFF
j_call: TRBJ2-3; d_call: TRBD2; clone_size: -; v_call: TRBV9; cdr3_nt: TGTGCCAGCAGCGTAGACCGGCTAGCGGGGGTTACGCAGTATTTT; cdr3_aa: CASSVDRLAGVTQYF
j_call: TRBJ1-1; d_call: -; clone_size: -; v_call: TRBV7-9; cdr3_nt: TGTGCCAGCAGCTTTGCGAGTAACACTGAAGCTTTCTTT; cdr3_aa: CASSFASNTEAFF
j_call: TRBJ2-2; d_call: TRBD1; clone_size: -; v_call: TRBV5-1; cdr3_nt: TGCGCCAGCAGCTTGATCCAGGGGGTCACCGGGGAGCTGTTTTTT; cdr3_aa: CASSLIQGVTGELFF
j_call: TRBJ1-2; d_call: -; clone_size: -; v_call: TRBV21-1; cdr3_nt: TGTGCCAGCAGCAAAGTACGATCCTTGAGGGGAGGCTACACCTTC; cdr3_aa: CASSKVRSLRGGYTF
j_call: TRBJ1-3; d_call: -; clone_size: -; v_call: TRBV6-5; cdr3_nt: TGTGCCAGCAGTCCTAATGGAAACACCATATATTTT; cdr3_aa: CASSPNGNTIYF
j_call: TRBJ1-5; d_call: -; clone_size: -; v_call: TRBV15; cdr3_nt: TGTGCCACCAGCAGAGATGGAGGGGATCCCAGGCAGCCCCAGCATTTT; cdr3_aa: CATSRDGGDPRQPQHF